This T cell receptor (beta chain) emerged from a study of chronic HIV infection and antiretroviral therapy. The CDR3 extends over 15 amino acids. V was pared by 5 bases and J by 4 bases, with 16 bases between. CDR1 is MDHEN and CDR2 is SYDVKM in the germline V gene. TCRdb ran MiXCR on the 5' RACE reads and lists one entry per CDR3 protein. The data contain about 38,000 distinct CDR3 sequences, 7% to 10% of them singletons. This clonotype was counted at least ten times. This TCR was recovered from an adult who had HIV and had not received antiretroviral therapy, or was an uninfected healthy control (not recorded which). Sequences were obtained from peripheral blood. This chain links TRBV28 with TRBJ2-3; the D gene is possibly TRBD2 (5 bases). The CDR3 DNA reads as TGTGCCAGCAGTCCTATAATGGACTCCGCAGATACGCAGTATTTT. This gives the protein CASSPIMDSADTQYF.